A selection of T cell receptor beta chains follows, all from one sample in a study of blood T cell repertoires in COVID-19. Generated by immunoSEQ multiplex PCR, the TCRdb table keeps only in-frame clones and is missing some. The sample records about 100,000 clones, roughly 80% being singletons. Sequenced sample: peripheral blood. Every receptor here comes from a man between 70 and 80 years old with active or convalescent COVID-19. The CDR3 runs from the conserved cysteine through the conserved F or W. Each record gives: V gene, D gene, J gene, clone size, CDR3 DNA, CDR3 protein. A D gene is named only where the DNA matches it firmly. The size of a clone is reported for some rows only, either as once, few or many, or as a class for expanded clones.

V: TRBV21-1; D: NA; J: TRBJ1-1; size: NA; DNA: TGTGCCAGCAGCAAAGAAGGGGGTCCCAGCTTT; CDR3: CASSKEGGPSF
V: TRBV24-1; D: TRBD1; J: TRBJ2-7; size: NA; DNA: TGTGCCACCAGTGACGACAGGGTCAACGAGCAGTACTTC; CDR3: CATSDDRVNEQYF
V: TRBV27; D: NA; J: TRBJ1-1; size: NA; DNA: TGTGCCAGCAGTTTATGGGGCAGACAGGACACTGAAGCTTTCTTT; CDR3: CASSLWGRQDTEAFF
V: TRBV7-2; D: NA; J: TRBJ1-5; size: NA; DNA: TGTGCCAGCAGCGGGTGGGGGGGTCAGCCCCAGCATTTT; CDR3: CASSGWGGQPQHF
V: TRBV4-2; D: TRBD2; J: TRBJ2-2; size: once; DNA: TGTGCCAGCAGCCCCTGGACTAGCGGGAGGGCCGGCGGGGAGCTGTTTTTT; CDR3: CASSPWTSGRAGGELFF
V: TRBV6-6; D: TRBD2; J: TRBJ2-1; size: NA; DNA: TGTGCCAGCAGTTACCGCAGCGGGGCTGAGCAGTTCTTC; CDR3: CASSYRSGAEQFF
V: TRBV4-3; D: NA; J: TRBJ1-2; size: few; DNA: TGCGCCAGCAGCCAAGATATAGTTAGGGGATTAGGCTACACCTTC; CDR3: CASSQDIVRGLGYTF
V: TRBV9; D: TRBD2; J: TRBJ2-5; size: NA; DNA: TGTGCCAGCAGCGTTTCGGGAGGGGGTCAAGAGACCCAGTACTTC; CDR3: CASSVSGGGQETQYF
V: TRBV12-3/TRBV12-4; D: NA; J: TRBJ2-2; size: NA; DNA: TGTGCCACCGCGACAGGACTGACCGGGGAGCTGTTTTTT; CDR3: CATATGLTGELFF
V: TRBV4-3; D: NA; J: TRBJ2-5; size: NA; DNA: TGCGCCAGCAGCCAAGATTTGGGGGGCCAAGAGACCCAGTACTTC; CDR3: CASSQDLGGQETQYF
V: TRBV27; D: TRBD2; J: TRBJ2-1; size: NA; DNA: TGTGCCAGCAGCCGGACTAGCGGGGGGTCCTCCTACAATGAGCAGTTCTTC; CDR3: CASSRTSGGSSYNEQFF
V: TRBV15; D: NA; J: TRBJ2-7; size: NA; DNA: TGTGCCACCAGCAGCGATTCCGGTACCTACGAGCAGTACTTC; CDR3: CATSSDSGTYEQYF
V: TRBV18; D: NA; J: TRBJ2-6; size: NA; DNA: TGTGCCAGCTCACCCAGGGTGGCTGGGGCCAACGTCCTGACTTTC; CDR3: CASSPRVAGANVLTF
V: TRBV9; D: NA; J: TRBJ1-6; size: once; DNA: TGTGCCAGCAGCGAAGGGGCAAGCTCCTATAATTCACCCCTCCACTTT; CDR3: CASSEGASSYNSPLHF
V: TRBV3-1/TRBV3-2; D: TRBD1; J: TRBJ2-3; size: NA; DNA: TGTGCCAGCAGCCACCCGGGACAGAGCACAGATACGCAGTATTTT; CDR3: CASSHPGQSTDTQYF
V: TRBV28; D: NA; J: TRBJ2-7; size: many; DNA: TGTGCCAGCAGTGTCCATAGTGAAAAATCCTACGAGCAGTACTTC; CDR3: CASSVHSEKSYEQYF
V: TRBV28; D: NA; J: TRBJ2-3; size: NA; DNA: TGTGCCAGCACTTACCGCCGCGGGAGCACAGATACGCAGTATTTT; CDR3: CASTYRRGSTDTQYF
V: TRBV5-4; D: TRBD1; J: TRBJ2-5; size: NA; DNA: TGTGCCAGCAGCTTCCGGGACAGAAACCAAGAGACCCAGTACTTC; CDR3: CASSFRDRNQETQYF
V: TRBV9; D: NA; J: TRBJ1-6; size: NA; DNA: TGTGCCAGCAGCGTAGGAGGAGGGTGGGTTAATTCACCCCTCCACTTT; CDR3: CASSVGGGWVNSPLHF
V: TRBV6-5; D: NA; J: TRBJ2-7; size: NA; DNA: TGTGCCAGCAAGCAGGGATACGAGCAGTACTTC; CDR3: CASKQGYEQYF
V: TRBV4-3; D: NA; J: TRBJ2-3; size: once; DNA: TGCGCCAGCAGCCAAGACGGGAGCGGCACAGATACGCAGTATTTT; CDR3: CASSQDGSGTDTQYF
V: TRBV4-1; D: TRBD1; J: TRBJ1-1; size: NA; DNA: TGCGCCAGCAGCCAACCGGGACAGGGCTACACTGAAGCTTTCTTT; CDR3: CASSQPGQGYTEAFF
V: TRBV5-1; D: NA; J: TRBJ1-2; size: NA; DNA: TGCGCCAGCAGCCTGGACAGCACCTGGGGCTACACCTTC; CDR3: CASSLDSTWGYTF
V: TRBV28; D: TRBD1; J: TRBJ1-6; size: NA; DNA: TGTGCCACAAGGACAGGGCCGGGAAATTCACCCCTCCACTTT; CDR3: CATRTGPGNSPLHF
V: TRBV5-5; D: NA; J: TRBJ1-1; size: NA; DNA: TGTGCCAGCAGCCTACAGGGAGCGGACACTGAAGCTTTCTTT; CDR3: CASSLQGADTEAFF
V: TRBV18; D: NA; J: TRBJ2-3; size: NA; DNA: TGTGCCAGCTCACCACCTGACAGACAGGATACGCAGTATTTT; CDR3: CASSPPDRQDTQYF
V: TRBV7-6; D: TRBD2; J: TRBJ2-3; size: NA; DNA: TGTGCCAGCAGCTACGGGGGGGCAGATACGCAGTATTTT; CDR3: CASSYGGADTQYF
V: TRBV5-4; D: TRBD1; J: TRBJ1-6; size: once; DNA: TGTGCCAGCAGCTTGGCGAGAGGGGGCTTTTCACCCCTCCACTTT; CDR3: CASSLARGGFSPLHF
V: TRBV5-1; D: TRBD2; J: TRBJ2-2; size: NA; DNA: TGCGCCAGCAGCTTGGCCCCGGGACTAGGGGACACCGGGGAGCTGTTTTTT; CDR3: CASSLAPGLGDTGELFF
V: TRBV7-2; D: TRBD2; J: TRBJ2-1; size: NA; DNA: TGTGCCAGCAGCTTAGCGGACGGGGGGTGGTACAATGAGCAGTTCTTC; CDR3: CASSLADGGWYNEQFF
V: TRBV5-5; D: NA; J: TRBJ1-5; size: NA; DNA: TGTGCCAGCAGCTTGGCGGACATCCTTCAGCCCCAGCATTTT; CDR3: CASSLADILQPQHF
V: TRBV6-5; D: NA; J: TRBJ1-2; size: NA; DNA: TGTGCCAGCAGTTACTCGTTGGGCAGGGGTGGGGGCTACACCTTC; CDR3: CASSYSLGRGGGYTF
V: TRBV9; D: NA; J: TRBJ2-7; size: NA; DNA: TGTGCCAGCAGCGTAGCAGGACAGCCATCCTACGAGCAGTACTTC; CDR3: CASSVAGQPSYEQYF
V: TRBV13; D: TRBD1; J: TRBJ1-1; size: once; DNA: TGTGCCGGCACTAACAGGGGTGACACTGAAGCTTTCTTT; CDR3: CAGTNRGDTEAFF
V: TRBV7-2; D: TRBD1; J: TRBJ1-1; size: NA; DNA: TGTGCCAGCAGCCCCAGACAGGGTTCGGTGAACACTGAAGCTTTCTTT; CDR3: CASSPRQGSVNTEAFF
V: TRBV7-8; D: NA; J: TRBJ2-3; size: once; DNA: TGTGCCAGCAGCTTAGTCGGGGGGCTTACGCAGTATTTT; CDR3: CASSLVGGLTQYF
V: TRBV6-1; D: TRBD1; J: TRBJ1-1; size: NA; DNA: TGTGCCAGCAGTGAAACAATAGGACAGGGATTGACTGAAGCTTTCTTT; CDR3: CASSETIGQGLTEAFF
V: TRBV20-1; D: NA; J: TRBJ1-2; size: NA; DNA: TGCAGTGCTAGAGAGGGAGGGGTCTTC; CDR3: CSAREGGVF
V: TRBV9; D: TRBD1; J: TRBJ2-7; size: NA; DNA: TGTGCCAGCAGCGCGGGACAGGGCAGAACGTCCTACGAGCAGTACTTC; CDR3: CASSAGQGRTSYEQYF
V: TRBV2; D: NA; J: TRBJ1-6; size: NA; DNA: TGTGCCTCGATGACCCAGGCCGTGAATTCACCCCTCCACTTT; CDR3: CASMTQAVNSPLHF
V: TRBV30; D: NA; J: TRBJ2-2; size: NA; DNA: TGTGCCTGGAGTGTACAACAATTAAGCACCGGGGAGCTGTTTTTT; CDR3: CAWSVQQLSTGELFF
V: TRBV4-3; D: TRBD1; J: TRBJ1-1; size: NA; DNA: TGCGCCAGCAGCCGGGGTGACAGGGGCAACACTGAAGCTTTCTTT; CDR3: CASSRGDRGNTEAFF